Listed here are 15 T cell receptor beta chains from one sample, sequenced in a study of T-cell memory formation after mild COVID-19. TCRdb used MiXCR to reprocess the 5' RACE reads, holding one entry per CDR3 protein. The sample consists of around 340,000 distinct CDR3 sequences, around 15% of them appearing once. Sequencing was performed on PBMCs or a T cell subset sorted from them (not recorded which). These receptors were collected from a man aged 18 to 35 who had mild COVID-19 (a few samples of this study predate the infection). Cell type and time point are not known.

This clonotype showed up just a few times. The rearrangement uses TRBV20-1 and TRBJ2-5, with 9 bases that match TRBD1. The CDR3 is 15 amino acids. V gave up 5 bases and J gave up 2 bases; unmatched junction bases: 9. The germline V gene has CDR1 DFQATT and CDR2 SNEGSKA (reference sequence). CDR3 in DNA: TGCAGTGCTGAGGATAAGGGACAGGGTCAAGAGACCCAGTACTTC. This sequence encodes CSAEDKGQGQETQYF.

V usage is TRBV6-6 and J usage is TRBJ2-3; D remains unclear. Germline V gives CDR1 MNHNY, CDR2 SVGAGI (reference sequence). Trimming pared 4 bases from V and 6 bases from J, leaving 8 bases between. The CDR3 has 12 residues. CDR3 protein: CASSSKVDTQYF. The CDR3, as DNA: TGTGCCAGCAGTTCTAAGGTGGATACGCAGTATTTT.

This chain uses TRBV5-6 with TRBJ2-7, with D hard to call. The V end was cut by 1 base, the J end by 1 base, with 9 bases between. The CDR3 is made up of 14 amino acids. Germline V gene lookup returns CDR1 SGHDT and CDR2 YYEEEE. CDR3 loop: CASSLTGDSYEQYF. As DNA, the CDR3 is TGTGCCAGCAGCTTGACTGGCGATTCCTACGAGCAGTACTTC. Drawing the rest from reference TRBV5-6 and TRBJ2-7, the complete variable domain is DAGVTQSPTHLIKTRGQQVTLRCSPKSGHDTVSWYQQALGQGPQFIFQYYEEEERQRGNFPDRFSGHQFPNYSSELNVNALLLGDSALYLCASSLTGDSYEQYFGPGTRLTVT.

This clonotype was observed a handful of times. The chain combines TRBV6-5 with TRBJ2-3; 9 positions match TRBD2. The V gene's germline CDR1 is MNHEY and CDR2 SVGAGI. This CDR3 comprises 13 residues. V gave up 6 bases and J gave up 3 bases; unmatched junction bases: 1. Written as DNA, the CDR3 is TGTGCCAGCAGCGGACTAGCGACAGATACGCAGTATTTT. It yields the protein CASSGLATDTQYF.

This rearrangement joins TRBV9 to TRBJ2-5; 7 positions agree with TRBD2. V shed 3 bases, J shed 0 bases, and the junction held 8 bases outside the gene matches. The CDR3 runs 16 residues. The germline CDR1 and CDR2 sequences are SGDLS and YYNGEE. In DNA form, the CDR3 reads TGTGCCAGCAGCGGGGGGGGACGGACCTACCAAGAGACCCAGTACTTC. Translated: CASSGGGRTYQETQYF.

As DNA, the CDR3 is TGCGCCAGCAGCCAAGATAATGGAAGATCCACAGATACGCAGTATTTT. This gives the protein CASSQDNGRSTDTQYF. The V call is TRBV4-1, the J call TRBJ2-3; D gene unclear. This CDR3 has 16 amino acids. V lost 0 bases, J lost 2 bases, and 12 bases lay in between. Per the germline V gene, CDR1 is MGHRA and CDR2 is YSYEKL.

This chain connects TRBV28 to TRBJ1-5; TRBD1 aligns across 8 bases. The CDR3 is 15 amino acids. Trimming removed 5 bases from V and 5 bases from J; junction bases left unmatched: 8. The V gene's germline CDR1 is MDHEN and CDR2 SYDVKM. The CDR3, as DNA: TGTGCCAGCAGTCCCGCGGACAGGGTTGATCAGCCCCAGCATTTT. Encoded protein: CASSPADRVDQPQHF.

The chain couples TRBV6-4 to TRBJ2-3; D gene ambiguous. This CDR3 contains 13 residues. Trimming stripped 3 bases from V and 2 bases from J, with 6 bases between. CDR1 is MRHNA, CDR2 SNTAGT, per germline. The CDR3 here is CASSDGFTDTQYF. The CDR3 DNA reads as TGTGCCAGCAGTGATGGCTTCACAGATACGCAGTATTTT.

The chain carries TRBV19 and TRBJ1-5; possibly TRBD1 for D (6 bases). Trimming shortened V by 5 bases and J by 0 bases, and 14 bases separated the two germline ends. In germline, CDR1 is LNHDA, CDR2 SQIVND (reference sequence). This CDR3 is built from 16 residues. CDR3 protein: CASSPFRGGSNQPQHF. In nucleotides, the CDR3 is TGTGCCAGTAGTCCCTTCAGGGGCGGTAGCAATCAGCCCCAGCATTTT.

The chain employs TRBV4-1 and TRBJ1-3, with D possibly matching TRBD1 (6 bases). CDR3 length: 16 residues. Germline V lookup: CDR1 MGHRA, CDR2 YSYEKL. Trimming pared 6 bases from V and 1 base from J, leaving 16 bases between. The DNA of the CDR3 is TGCGCCAGCAGTCGTCTACAAGGGGGATCTGGAAACACCATATATTTT. It translates to CASSRLQGGSGNTIYF.

This clonotype was seen repeatedly, ten times or more. The chain joins TRBV4-3 to TRBJ2-2; D ambiguous. Deletions cut 2 bases from V and 6 bases from J, with 19 bases between. The CDR3 has 17 residues. Germline V gene sequence: CDR1 LGHNA, CDR2 YSLEER. Here the CDR3 reads CASSQSASPRSPGELFF. CDR3 sequence (DNA): TGCGCCAGCAGCCAATCCGCCTCTCCGAGGTCCCCCGGGGAGCTGTTTTTT.

DNA of the CDR3: TGCAGTGCTAGAGTCGCCGGGACAGGGGGCGCGGTACAGACCCAGTACTTC. It specifies CSARVAGTGGAVQTQYF. The chain uses TRBV20-1 and TRBJ2-5, with 12 positions matching TRBD1. CDR3 length: 17 residues. Germline V gene lookup returns CDR1 DFQATT and CDR2 SNEGSKA (reference sequence). V trimming: 1 base; J trimming: 6 bases; junction bases outside the gene matches: 12.

The chain joins TRBV4-1 to TRBJ2-5, with 11 positions matching TRBD1. Germline CDR1 is MGHRA and CDR2 is YSYEKL. The CDR3 is made up of 16 amino acids. V shed 3 bases, J shed 1 base, and the junction held 4 bases outside the gene matches. This chain's CDR3 is CASSQFGTGGQETQYF. CDR3 DNA sequence: TGCGCCAGCAGCCAGTTCGGGACAGGGGGCCAAGAGACCCAGTACTTC.

This clonotype occurred many times. The V call is TRBV5-1, the J call TRBJ2-7; D ambiguous. The CDR3 is made up of 11 amino acids. The germline V gene has CDR1 SGHRS and CDR2 YFSETQ. Trimming stripped 5 bases from V and 0 bases from J, with 3 bases between. In DNA form, the CDR3 reads TGCGCCAGCAGGAACTCCTACGAGCAGTACTTC. It codes for CASRNSYEQYF.

This clonotype was detected only a few times. DNA for the CDR3: TGTGCCAGCTTCGAGGTTCTTTCAGATGAGCAGTTCTTC. Protein product: CASFEVLSDEQFF. The chain is built from TRBV2 and TRBJ2-1, with D uncertain. The germline CDR1 and CDR2 sequences are SNHLY and FYNNEI. This CDR3 has 13 residues. V was shortened by 8 bases and J by 8 bases, with 16 bases between the two germline ends.